The 15 T cell receptor beta chains reported below all come from one sample, sequenced in a study of T cell clones after liver transplantation. The assay was immunoSEQ multiplex PCR, and TCRdb's table has in-frame clones only and misses some. The sample has about 80,000 clones, 70% to 85% seen once; the top ten hold around 0.5%. The sequencing here drew on CD4+ T cells from blood, taken 46 months after liver transplant. The receptors derive from a human patient who received a liver transplant. The T cells may partly be graft donor cells.

Here the CDR3 reads CASSSSRGSSYNEQFF. CDR3 nucleotides: TGTGCCAGCTCGTCTTCCCGCGGAAGCTCCTACAATGAGCAGTTCTTC. The gene calls are TRBV18 and TRBJ2-1; no reliable D call. The germline gives CDR1 KGHSH, CDR2 LQKENI. Trimming pared 6 bases from V and 0 bases from J, leaving 15 bases between. The CDR3 is 16 residues long.

The chain uses TRBV19 and TRBJ2-1; 7 bases line up with TRBD2. V was pared by 2 bases and J by 15 bases, with 10 bases of the junction left unmatched. This CDR3 is built from 13 residues. Germline loops: CDR1 LNHDA, CDR2 SQIVND (reference sequence). For the CDR3, the DNA is TGTGCCAGTAGTATAATGGATGGGGCGGGAGCGTTCTTC. Translation gives CASSIMDGAGAFF.

In nucleotides, the CDR3 is TGCGCCAGCAGCTTGGTGGGGCAGGATTATGGCTACACCTTC. Translating it yields CASSLVGQDYGYTF. The V call is TRBV5-1, the J call TRBJ1-2; maybe TRBD1 (5 bases). Germline V gives CDR1 SGHRS, CDR2 YFSETQ. The CDR3 consists of 14 residues. Trimming pared 0 bases from V and 5 bases from J, leaving 11 bases between.

The gene calls are TRBV15 and TRBJ1-3, with D maybe TRBD1 (5 bases). Germline V gene lookup returns CDR1 LNHNV and CDR2 YYDKDF (reference sequence). The germline V and J ends were trimmed by 1 base and 0 bases, with 10 bases remaining between them. This CDR3 has 16 amino acids. The CDR3 DNA is TGTGCCACCAGCAGAGGTTGGGGGAGCTCTGGAAACACCATATATTTT. Translation: CATSRGWGSSGNTIYF.

The chain combines TRBV19 with TRBJ1-5; D unclear. Germline V gene sequence: CDR1 LNHDA, CDR2 SQIVND (reference sequence). V was cut by 9 bases and J by 6 bases, with 15 bases left in between. The CDR3 has 13 amino acids. In DNA, the CDR3 is TGTGCCAGCCAAGGGTTGTTAGCTCAGCCCCAGCATTTT. The encoded protein is CASQGLLAQPQHF.

The rearrangement uses TRBV4-2 and TRBJ2-2, with TRBD2 matching over 11 bases. The CDR3 spans 17 residues. V gave up 0 bases and J gave up 6 bases; unmatched junction bases: 6. CDR1 is LGHNA and CDR2 is YNFKEQ in the germline V gene. The CDR3 DNA reads as TGTGCCAGCAGCCAAGAACAGCTAGCGGGAGGTCCCGGGGAGCTGTTTTTT. Protein sequence: CASSQEQLAGGPGELFF.

The table lists this clone with a count of one. This sequence joins TRBV6-6 and TRBJ1-4; D may be TRBD1 (5 bases). Germline CDR1 and CDR2: MNHNY and SVGAGI (reference sequence). The CDR3 has 14 residues. Trimming took 4 bases from V and 8 from J, leaving 14 bases between them. CDR3 loop: CASSSGRSGEKLFF. The CDR3 nucleotides are TGTGCCAGCAGTTCGGGCAGGTCAGGGGAAAAACTGTTTTTT.

V usage is TRBV5-8 and J usage is TRBJ2-3; D gene uncertain. Deletions cut 0 bases from V and 0 bases from J, with 11 bases between. CDR1 is SGHTS and CDR2 is YDEGEE in the germline V gene. The CDR3 runs 16 residues. CDR3 sequence (DNA): TGTGCCAGCAGCTTGGCTCAGACCACTAGCACAGATACGCAGTATTTT. Its translation: CASSLAQTTSTDTQYF.

This clone was observed once. The chain links TRBV5-1 to TRBJ1-2, with 7 nucleotides matching TRBD1. V lost 3 bases to trimming and J lost 6 bases; unmatched junction nucleotides: 8. This CDR3 is 14 amino acids long. Germline lookup yields CDR1 SGHRS and CDR2 YFSETQ. The CDR3 loop reads CASSWGGGQDGYTF. DNA for the CDR3: TGCGCCAGCAGCTGGGGCGGAGGACAGGATGGCTACACCTTC.

The chain recombines TRBV18 with TRBJ2-5, with unresolved D. The V end lost 1 base, the J end lost 4 bases, and 7 bases lay between the germline ends. The CDR3 is made up of 13 amino acids. Germline V lookup: CDR1 KGHSH, CDR2 LQKENI. The CDR3 DNA follows: TGTGCCAGCTCACCACTTCCGGGAGAGACCCAGTACTTC. Protein product: CASSPLPGETQYF.

This chain links TRBV4-3 with TRBJ2-3; D is unclear. The CDR3 sequence is 16 residues long. V was pared by 0 bases and J by 2 bases, with 12 bases between. Per the germline V gene, CDR1 is LGHNA and CDR2 is YSLEER. CDR3 coding DNA: TGCGCCAGCAGCCAAGAGCTCGGCAAATCCACAGATACGCAGTATTTT. The encoded protein is CASSQELGKSTDTQYF.

The chain employs TRBV13 and TRBJ2-2; D possibly corresponds to TRBD2 (6 bases). CDR3 length: 18 residues. Germline values: CDR1 PRHDT, CDR2 FYEKMQ (reference sequence). V dropped 5 bases and J dropped 0 bases, with 19 bases sitting between them. The CDR3, as DNA: TGTGCCAGCAGCCCGCTTTCTCTAGCGACCGCGAACACCGGGGAGCTGTTTTTT. It yields the protein CASSPLSLATANTGELFF.

The chain joins TRBV27 to TRBJ1-1; no clear D gene. The germline gives CDR1 MNHEY, CDR2 SMNVEV (reference sequence). This CDR3 is 13 amino acids long. Trimming removed 4 bases at V and 0 bases at J, with 6 bases between. CDR3 residues: CASSWEVNTEAFF. The CDR3 DNA reads as TGTGCCAGCAGTTGGGAGGTGAACACTGAAGCTTTCTTT.

This chain uses TRBV7-9 with TRBJ1-1; D not resolved. V lost 3 bases to trimming and J lost 2 bases, with 19 bases between them. The CDR3 extends over 17 amino acids. Germline lookup yields CDR1 SEHNR and CDR2 FQNEAQ (reference sequence). The CDR3, as DNA: TGTGCCAGCAGCTTTCGTGGGCAGACCGCAAAAAACACTGAAGCTTTCTTT. It translates to CASSFRGQTAKNTEAFF.

The rearrangement joins TRBV6-6 to TRBJ2-3; 7 bases line up with TRBD1. V dropped 2 bases and J dropped 6; count of bases not matched to a gene: 11. The CDR3 runs 16 residues. CDR1 is MNHNY, CDR2 SVGAGI, per germline (reference sequence). This chain's CDR3 is CASSYRDSKGSDTQYF. The CDR3, as DNA: TGTGCCAGCAGTTACCGGGACAGTAAAGGGTCGGATACGCAGTATTTT.